The present T cell receptor beta chain was sequenced within a study of CD8 T cells in Susac syndrome (dated by TCRdb to between 2018 and 2021). Background for the entire study: The study used repertoire sequencing to test whether antigen drove CD8+ T cell activation and differentiation in Susac syndrome.

Peripheral blood CD8+ and CD4+ T cells from healthy donors, Susac syndrome patients and multiple sclerosis patients were profiled by high-throughput TCR beta sequencing. The healthy donors served as controls matched for age and sex. Bulk CD8+ and CD4+ T cells were purified magnetically by negative isolation, whereas CD8+ TEMRA cells were enriched by FACS. Blood was collected in EDTA tubes and processed within 24 hours, with PBMCs isolated through density gradient centrifugation. PBMCs intended for TCR sequencing were cryopreserved in liquid nitrogen and were subsequently thawed in a 37 degrees C water bath. The sorted or isolated CD4+, CD8+ and CD8+ TEMRA cells reached a purity of at least 90%. General findings and caveats noted by the study authors: The number of individuals in the TCR sequencing and HLA analysis was acknowledged as relatively small.

Details on this clonotype: Its antigen is not yet known. One base away there is no much larger clone; base qualities are not given.

RNA was extracted using the RNeasy kit, and roughly 0.5 to 1 ug of the RNA was reverse transcribed with random hexamers. TCR beta CDR3 regions were amplified with the immunoSEQ multiplex PCR assay covering 54 Vbeta and 13 Jbeta segments. PCR amplification bias was corrected using a synthetic template baseline for primer optimization and computational correction. The paper's data handling went like this. Only productive sequences were kept, with reads annotated to V, D and J genes according to IMGT and analyzed in immunoSEQ Analyzer. Clonality was calculated as one minus the Shannon entropy normalized by log2 of the number of productive unique sequences. Public and private clones were assessed among the 100 most prevalent clones of each patient and control. A clone was defined as Susac-specific if it was absent from the healthy and MS cohorts, from roughly 990 published viral clones and from other ImmuneACCESS disease sequences. TCRdb reran the public reads through fastp at Q25 and MiXCR, keeping productive beta chains. Rows are combined by CDR3 protein, so each entry shows the most common genes and DNA. Clone size and V and J calls follow TCRdb, not the original study. The sample table shows about 160,000 distinct CDR3 sequences, and around 92% are seen once. Jointly, the top ten make up around 0.079% of the sample.

Trimming removed 4 bases from V and 4 bases from J; the gene matches leave 6 bases unexplained. CDR1 and CDR2 (SGHRS, YFSETQ) derive from the germline V gene. The CDR3 runs 16 amino acids, cysteine and phenylalanine included. The read is trimmed to its CDR3 DNA, 48 bases read in frame from base 1. The material sequenced was CD4+ T cells from PBMCs. The clonotype was recovered from a human donor in good health. Recombination linked TRBV5-1 to TRBJ2-3; TRBD2 agrees with 13 junctional bases. The CDR3 region: CASSRGLAGEPDTQYF. The nucleotide sequence reads TGCGCCAGCAGCCGCGGACTAGCGGGAGAACCAGATACGCAGTATTTT.